The 28 T cell receptor beta chains below all came from one sample that was sequenced in a study of blood T cell repertoires in COVID-19. Here immunoSEQ multiplex PCR was the method, and the copy in TCRdb shows in-frame clones only, minus some. The table lists 220,000 or so clones, almost 90% of them singletons. Sequenced material: PBMCs or T cells enriched from blood (not recorded which). These receptors were collected from a man aged 30 to 39 who had been exposed to COVID-19.

The DNA for the CDR3 is TGCGCCAGCAGCCAAAGGACGGGGTTGGTAGATACGCAGTATTTT. Its protein is CASSQRTGLVDTQYF. The V call is TRBV4-3, the J call TRBJ2-3; D perhaps matches TRBD2 (5 bases). The CDR3 is 15 residues long. Germline CDR1 is LGHNA and CDR2 is YSLEER. Trimming took off 2 bases at V and 5 bases at J, with 14 bases between the two ends.

Comment on this clone: The sample holds other DNA sequences that translate to the same CDR3. The rearrangement joins TRBV4-3 to TRBJ2-7; 10 bases align to TRBD1. The CDR3 runs to 15 residues. Germline lookup yields CDR1 LGHNA and CDR2 YSLEER. The V segment lost 3 bases and the J segment 4 bases; nucleotides outside the gene matches: 6. For the CDR3, the DNA is TGCGCCAGCAGCCATTCCGGGACAGGGGAATACGAGCAGTACTTC. It translates to CASSHSGTGEYEQYF.

The rearrangement joins TRBV10-1 to TRBJ2-7; 10 bases are shared with TRBD2. This CDR3 comprises 15 residues. Trimming cost V 3 bases and J 7 bases; bases outside gene matches: 9. Germline V CDR1 and CDR2: WNHNN, SYGVQD (reference sequence). CDR3 nucleotides: TGCGCCAGCAGTGAATCCACTAGCGGGGTGAGGGAGCAGTACTTC. Residues: CASSESTSGVREQYF.

The chain recombines TRBV12-3 or TRBV12-4 with TRBJ1-5; 7 positions agree with TRBD1. Trimming cost V 7 bases and J 7 bases; bases outside gene matches: 7. The CDR3 contains 13 residues. CDR3 in DNA: TGTGCCAGCACCAACAGGGGTGAGCAGCCCCAGCATTTT. Translating gives CASTNRGEQPQHF.

The rearrangement joins TRBV2 to TRBJ1-1; D is uncertain. V lost 1 base, J lost 7 bases, and 7 bases lay in between. The germline V gene has CDR1 SNHLY and CDR2 FYNNEI. The CDR3 consists of 12 residues. The CDR3 is CASSEDTDEAFF. DNA for the CDR3: TGTGCCAGCAGTGAAGACACCGATGAAGCTTTCTTT.

V gene TRBV28 combines with J gene TRBJ2-7; D remains unclear. V was shortened by 9 bases and J by 0 bases, with 9 bases between the two germline ends. Germline loops: CDR1 MDHEN, CDR2 SYDVKM. This CDR3 has 12 amino acids. The CDR3 region is CASCESSYEQYF. CDR3 bases: TGTGCCAGTTGCGAAAGCTCCTACGAGCAGTACTTC. The whole variable domain, filled in from reference TRBV28 and TRBJ2-7, reads DVKVTQSSRYLVKRTGEKVFLECVQDMDHENMFWYRQDPGLGLRLIYFSYDVKMKEKGDIPEGYSVSREKKERFSLILESASTNQTSMYLCASCESSYEQYFGPGTRLTVT.

The chain recombines TRBV7-8 with TRBJ1-1; a weak D match, TRBD1 (5 bases). Trimming removed 5 bases at V and 4 bases at J, with 17 bases between. Germline V CDR1 and CDR2: SGHVS, FQNEAQ. This CDR3 is 15 amino acids long. The DNA for the CDR3 is TGTGCCAGCAGCCCTACTAATGACAGATCCACTGAAGCTTTCTTT. It yields the protein CASSPTNDRSTEAFF.

The chain links TRBV11-2 to TRBJ1-3; weak D call: TRBD1 (6 bases). The CDR3 sequence is 15 residues long. Germline V gives CDR1 SGHAT, CDR2 FQNNGV. V lost 7 bases and J 7 bases, leaving 20 bases between the germline ends. The DNA for the CDR3 is TGTGCCAGCACCAATTCCAGGGGTTCCCGGAACACCATATATTTT. This codes for CASTNSRGSRNTIYF. The complete variable domain, with remaining parts taken from reference TRBV11-2 and TRBJ1-3, reads EAGVAQSPRYKIIEKRQSVAFWCNPISGHATLYWYQQILGQGPKLLIQFQNNGVVDDSQLPKDRFSAERLKGVDSTLKIQPAKLEDSAVYLCASTNSRGSRNTIYFGEGSWLTVV.

A single count supports this clone. The chain uses TRBV3-1 (or the pseudogene TRBV3-2) and TRBJ2-3; 11 positions match TRBD2. This CDR3 region has 18 residues. V gave up 0 bases and J gave up 1 base; unmatched junction bases: 6. CDR1 LGHDT and CDR2 YNNKEL come from the germline V gene (reference sequence). CDR3 nucleotide sequence: TGTGCCAGCAGCCAAGAGCTTAGCGGGGGGGCCGGCACAGATACGCAGTATTTT. It yields the protein CASSQELSGGAGTDTQYF.

V usage is TRBV4-3 and J usage is TRBJ1-5; the D is unclear. The CDR3 consists of 15 residues. Trimming removed 4 bases from V and 10 bases from J, with 20 bases in between. Germline CDR1 LGHNA, CDR2 YSLEER. The CDR3 region has the DNA TGCGCCAGCAGCCCCACCACTGAGGCAATCAGCCCCCAGCATTTT. Protein product: CASSPTTEAISPQHF.

The V call is TRBV3-1 (or the pseudogene TRBV3-2), the J call TRBJ1-6; perhaps TRBD1 as D (6 bases). Trimming took off 8 bases at V and 9 bases at J, with 11 bases between the two ends. Germline loops: CDR1 LGHDT, CDR2 YNNKEL (reference sequence). The CDR3 is 12 residues long. Written as DNA, the CDR3 is TGTGCCAGCGGGACATCACCTTCACCCCTCCACTTT. This sequence encodes CASGTSPSPLHF.

The genes are TRBV9 and TRBJ2-1; D might be TRBD1 (6 bases). The V gene lost 0 bases and the J gene lost 4 bases, with 14 bases spanning the gap. This CDR3 is 16 amino acids long. Per the germline V gene, CDR1 is SGDLS and CDR2 is YYNGEE. CDR3 nucleotide sequence: TGTGCCAGCAGCGTAGTACTTTGGGGACAATACAATGAGCAGTTCTTC. Translation gives CASSVVLWGQYNEQFF.

The chain couples TRBV6-5 to TRBJ1-5; no clear D gene. The germline V gene has CDR1 MNHEY and CDR2 SVGAGI. This CDR3 has 14 residues. V was clipped by 10 bases and J by 4 bases, with 17 bases between them. CDR3 sequence (DNA): TGTGCCACCCACACTGGTGGCGGGAATCAGCCCCAGCATTTT. This sequence encodes CATHTGGGNQPQHF.

The J gene is TRBJ2-7, the V gene TRBV9, with 7 bases identical to TRBD1. There are 14 residues in the CDR3. Unmatched junction bases numbered 6, after V lost 4 bases and J lost 2 bases. Germline V CDR1 and CDR2: SGDLS, YYNGEE. As DNA, the CDR3 is TGTGCCAGCAGCCCCTGGGACAGCCCCTACGAGCAGTACTTC. Protein sequence: CASSPWDSPYEQYF. Full variable domain (remainder filled in from reference TRBV9 and TRBJ2-7): DSGVTQTPKHLITATGQRVTLRCSPRSGDLSVYWYQQSLDQGLQFLIQYYNGEERAKGNILERFSAQQFPDLHSELNLSSLELGDSALYFCASSPWDSPYEQYFGPGTRLTVT.

This clone has just a few counts. The chain couples TRBV7-8 to TRBJ1-4; no clear D. CDR3 length: 15 amino acids. The V and J ends lost 1 base and 8 bases respectively, with 14 bases between them. CDR1 is SGHVS and CDR2 is FQNEAQ in the germline V gene. The CDR3 sequence: CASSLGFGLKEKLFF. The CDR3 DNA follows: TGTGCCAGCAGCTTAGGTTTTGGGCTAAAAGAAAAACTGTTTTTT.

The rearrangement links TRBV3-1 (or the pseudogene TRBV3-2) to TRBJ1-1; maybe TRBD1 (6 bases). V was trimmed by 3 bases and J by 7 bases, leaving 12 bases between them. The germline V gene has CDR1 LGHDT and CDR2 YNNKEL (reference sequence). CDR3 length: 13 residues. The CDR3 here is CASSHTDRNEAFF. The CDR3 nucleotides are TGTGCCAGCAGCCACACCGACAGGAATGAAGCTTTCTTT.

The chain joins TRBV14 to TRBJ2-7; tentatively, D is TRBD1 (6 bases). From germline, CDR1 is SGHDN and CDR2 FVKESK. The CDR3 covers 15 residues. Trimming cost V 1 base and J 3 bases, with 13 bases left between them. The CDR3 loop reads CASSQVQGTIYEQYF. The CDR3 DNA sequence: TGTGCCAGCAGCCAAGTACAGGGCACCATCTACGAGCAGTACTTC.

The chain has TRBV7-3 and TRBJ2-1; 9 bases map to TRBD1. CDR3 size: 15 residues. V shed 3 bases, J shed 2 bases, and the junction held 2 bases outside the gene matches. Germline V lookup: CDR1 SGHTA, CDR2 FQGTGA. The CDR3 sequence is CASSLDRGPYNEQFF. The CDR3 DNA is TGTGCCAGCAGCTTGGACAGGGGCCCCTACAATGAGCAGTTCTTC.

CDR3 in DNA: TGTGCCAGCAGTTACCTAGACGGGGGCTACACCTTC. Its protein is CASSYLDGGYTF. This chain connects TRBV6-2 or TRBV6-3 to TRBJ1-2; no clear D. Trimming removed 2 bases from V and 8 bases from J, with 9 bases in between. Germline values: CDR1 MNHEY, CDR2 SVGEGT. The CDR3 has 12 amino acids.

J is TRBJ2-4 and V is TRBV21-1; the table's D call TRBD2 went unverified against the DNA. TRBV21-1 is designated a pseudogene. The CDR3 sequence is 18 residues long. The DNA for the CDR3 is TGTGCCAGCAGCAAAAGAGATCTGAAACCGGGTCGGGGAAACATTCAGTACTTC. Amino acids: CASSKRDLKPGRGNIQYF.

V and J are TRBV29-1 and TRBJ2-1; D is perhaps TRBD2 (5 bases). Trimming cost V 1 base and J 4 bases, with 8 bases left between them. The CDR3 covers 13 residues. Germline V gene data show CDR1 as SQVTM and CDR2 as ANQGSEA. CDR3 sequence reads: CSVEGLRYNEQFF. The CDR3 bases are TGCAGCGTTGAAGGACTACGATACAATGAGCAGTTCTTC.

The chain has TRBV2 and TRBJ2-6, with D tentatively TRBD2 (6 bases). The CDR3 spans 15 residues. The germline V gene has CDR1 SNHLY and CDR2 FYNNEI. The V end was cut by 0 bases, the J end by 4 bases, with 7 bases between. In DNA form, the CDR3 reads TGTGCCAGCAGTGAAGCAGGAGGGGGGGCCAACGTCCTGACTTTC. It codes for CASSEAGGGANVLTF.

This clone was observed a handful of times. The chain couples TRBV9 to TRBJ1-2, with D perhaps matching TRBD1 (6 bases). V gave up 6 bases and J gave up 10 bases, with 19 bases separating them. CDR1 is SGDLS and CDR2 is YYNGEE in the germline V gene. The CDR3 has 13 amino acids. CDR3 nucleotides: TGTGCCAGCACGACCCCAGGGGAAGTAGCCTACACCTTC. Translation gives CASTTPGEVAYTF.

J is TRBJ2-2 and V is TRBV6-4, with TRBD2 as a possible D gene (5 bases). The length of the CDR3 is 13 residues. Germline-derived CDR1 and CDR2 are MRHNA and SNTAGT. With 3 bases removed from V and 5 bases from J, the gap between germline ends came to 7 bases. CDR3 DNA sequence: TGTGCCAGCAGTGAGGGAGAGACCGGGGAGCTGTTTTTT. It yields the protein CASSEGETGELFF.

The CDR3 protein is CASSTTSNEQFF. As DNA, the CDR3 is TGCGCCAGCAGTACAACTAGCAATGAGCAGTTCTTC. V and J are TRBV4-1 and TRBJ2-1, with a weak D call TRBD2 (5 bases). The CDR3 covers 12 residues. Germline loops: CDR1 MGHRA, CDR2 YSYEKL. V was shortened by 6 bases and J by 6 bases, with 9 bases between the two germline ends.

The chain links TRBV27 to TRBJ1-5; D gene ambiguous. The V end lost 0 bases, the J end lost 6 bases, and 12 bases lay between the germline ends. This CDR3 contains 15 residues. Per germline, CDR1 MNHEY and CDR2 SMNVEV (reference sequence). The CDR3 DNA follows: TGTGCCAGCAGTTTATCGGGGAGGGTGGGTCAGCCCCAGCATTTT. Translated: CASSLSGRVGQPQHF.

The V gene is TRBV4-1, the J gene TRBJ1-4; tentative D call: TRBD1 (6 bases). Germline CDR1 reads MGHRA; CDR2 reads YSYEKL. V was pared by 2 bases and J by 7 bases, with 20 bases between. There are 17 residues in the CDR3. CDR3 amino acids: CASSQPPTRGKGEKLFF. The CDR3 DNA follows: TGCGCCAGCAGCCAACCCCCGACCAGGGGCAAGGGTGAAAAACTGTTTTTT.

This clone was picked up one time. The chain combines TRBV12-3 or TRBV12-4 with TRBJ1-4; 7 bases fit TRBD1. The CDR3 loop spans 13 amino acids. V shed 6 bases, J shed 7 bases, and the junction held 5 bases outside the gene matches. The chain's CDR3 is CASSLYRGEKLFF. The CDR3 bases are TGTGCCAGCAGCCTATACAGGGGTGAAAAACTGTTTTTT.